This T cell receptor (beta chain) was captured by sequencing in a study of cytomegalovirus exposure and HLA in healthy donors. The table came from immunoSEQ multiplex PCR; TCRdb's copy has only in-frame clones and leaves some out. The top ten hold 2.5% to 4% of the sample, which has approximately 150,000 clones, roughly 91% seen once. Germline values: CDR1 SGDLS, CDR2 YYNGEE. Trimming left V 0 bases short and J 7 bases short, with 13 bases between. The CDR3 loop spans 14 amino acids. Sequenced material: PBMCs. This sequence originates from a woman aged 18-35 years in good health and CMV-seropositive. The rearrangement links TRBV9 to TRBJ1-1; no firm D call. The CDR3: CASSVATDKGEAFF. CDR3 nucleotide sequence: TGTGCCAGCAGCGTAGCTACAGACAAAGGTGAAGCTTTCTTT.